This T cell receptor beta chain came from a study of tissue T cells after allogeneic stem cell transplantation. Overall study: Samples with visible lymphocytes on H&E were prioritized for sequencing.

CDR3 length equals 15 residues. The trim removed 3 bases at V and 3 bases at J, leaving 7 bases unmatched. Germline V gene lookup returns CDR1 SGDLS and CDR2 YYNGEE. This table comes from immunoSEQ multiplex PCR, and its TCRdb copy is limited to in-frame clones, with some not included. The sample yields 8,000 to 10,000 clones, roughly 60% seen once. This clone has more than one count but fewer than ten. Its antigen is not identified. Study-wide findings and caveats: Some tissue clones might be persisting host cells; their alloreactivity or antigen specificity was not determined. TCR repertoires tracked anatomic similarity, regardless of disease or transplant status.

V gene TRBV9 combines with J gene TRBJ2-5, with 8 bases lining up with TRBD2. This TCR came from a woman between 18 and 49 years old with breast cancer. This material consisted of tissue from the jejunum, taken at autopsy. This CDR3 is CASSGRTSWEETQYF. As DNA, the CDR3 is TGTGCCAGCAGCGGACGGACTAGCTGGGAAGAGACCCAGTACTTC.